This TCR beta chain was retrieved from a study of spatial heterogeneity in lung cancer. Findings and limits, study-wide: In blood, ubiquitous expanded tumor TCRs appeared more at resection than follow-up.

This clonotype was seen at least ten times. The antigen remains unidentified. The ends lost 1 base at V and 6 bases at J; junction bases unmatched: 16. This CDR3 contains 19 residues. The germline gives CDR1 DFQATT, CDR2 SNEGSKA (reference sequence). Time point: sample taken at primary tumor resection. Unsorted whole RNA from tumor, nontumor lung or frozen PBMC underwent sequencing. The donor group consisted of 55 to 85 patients who had untreated, early-stage non-small cell lung cancer. A distinct unique molecular identifier was carried by each TCR cDNA molecule. TCRdb processed the 5' RACE reads anew with MiXCR; each CDR3 protein has one entry. The sample holds 45,000 or so distinct CDR3 sequences, roughly 7.6% seen once.

This chain joins TRBV20-1 and TRBJ1-5, with 12 bases identical to TRBD1. This sample comprised PBMCs, obtained at surgery. This receptor was taken from a female donor with early-stage non-small cell lung cancer. This CDR3 is CSARVISPGQGAVGQPQHF. In DNA form, the CDR3 reads TGCAGTGCTAGAGTAATCTCCCCGGGACAGGGGGCGGTCGGTCAGCCCCAGCATTTT.